Sequencing of this TCR beta chain was carried out in a study of cytomegalovirus exposure and HLA in healthy donors (dated by TCRdb to 2016 to 2017). Notes on the research overall: The 670 or so repertoires of the first cohort and the 120 validation repertoires were produced on the same platform, according to a later analysis. The study aimed to test whether signatures of past pathogen exposure could be identified by cataloging public T cell receptors. In addition to the first cohort of 666 subjects, a separate validation cohort of 120 different subjects was used. To predict cytomegalovirus infection status, the study combined high-throughput TCR immunosequencing, statistical association of individual TCRs with disease status, and machine learning.

Here is what the overall study found, with its caveats: According to the authors, the approach could potentially be generalized to other disease states and immunological phenotypes. The classifier was reported to diagnose cytomegalovirus status with high specificity and sensitivity in both the original cohort and the validation cohort. A few of the identified cytomegalovirus-associated TCR beta chains were confirmed in vitro to be specific for cytomegalovirus antigens. Across donors, most TCR sequences were observed very rarely, whereas some public TCRs were present in many individuals. In the study, about 150 TCR beta chains were listed as associated with cytomegalovirus. Of the cluster scores, roughly 95% were above 0 in a later analysis, which found that TCRs clustered in the first cohort also tended to co-occur in the approximately 120 validation repertoires. All 120 or so repertoires were used to score co-occurrence in the validation cohort in a later analysis, because that analysis had no HLA typing for the cohort.

Donors formed part of the validation cohort, which comprised over a hundred subjects and was distinct from the first cohort of 550 to 850 subjects. The CDR3 runs 16 residues from the cysteine to the phenylalanine. Only the CDR3 DNA stays, 48 bases, in frame from base 1. The trim is 1 base for V and 3 bases for J, with a gap of 15 bases between the germline ends. CDR1 and CDR2, per the germline V gene, are SGHRS and YFSETQ. Comment on this clone: The target of this receptor is not known. No base qualities exist here, and no much larger clone lies one base off it.

The library was obtained by the immunoSEQ multiplex PCR assay. Under the source paper's analysis protocol: A statistical classification framework was built for diagnosing cytomegalovirus status from the catalog of TCR beta chain sequences. The source is immuneACCESS, and TCRdb retained only in-frame sequences with V and J called. Part of the clones is not carried over; for the studies checked, unresolved V genes explain less than half of this, and the remainder is unexplained. The D gene and trimming were derived from the DNA, and the V and J assignments and clone size from that table. Across this sample there are roughly 150,000 clones, with 75% to 90% seen only once. More than 2% of the sample goes to the ten largest clones.

The TCR originated in a woman younger than 30 in good health and CMV-seronegative. The source material was PBMCs. In this chain, TRBV5-1 is recombined with TRBJ2-3; TRBD2 is possibly the D segment (6 matching bases). DNA sequence: TGCGCCAGCAGCTTGATCGGGACTCGAGGGACAGATACGCAGTATTTT. Its coded protein is CASSLIGTRGTDTQYF.